One sample yielded the 7 T cell receptor beta chains listed below, sequenced in a study of neurological immune-mediated disorders. TCRdb called the 5' RACE reads again in MiXCR, with one record for every CDR3 protein. Among some 65,000 distinct CDR3 sequences listed, 5.2% were seen once. Sequences were obtained from PBMCs. Every receptor here comes from a woman in her twenties or thirties with multiple sclerosis.

The chain recombines TRBV3-1 with TRBJ2-5, with 7 positions matching TRBD2. CDR1 and CDR2 from the germline V gene are LGHDT and YNNKEL (reference sequence). The V gene end was trimmed by 3 bases and the J gene end by 9 bases; junction bases not matched to a gene: 7. CDR3 length: 13 amino acids. Written as DNA, the CDR3 is TGTGCCAGCAGCCAGACAGAACGGGGGGCCCAGTACTTC. Its translation: CASSQTERGAQYF.

This clonotype was counted many times. V usage is TRBV20-1 and J usage is TRBJ2-7, with no clear D. The CDR3 length is 10 residues. CDR1 is DFQATT, CDR2 SNEGSKA, per germline (reference sequence). Trimming removed 4 bases at V and 3 bases at J, with 4 bases between. Written as DNA, the CDR3 is TGCAGTGCTACGGGCTACGAGCAGTACTTC. Its protein product is CSATGYEQYF.

This clonotype has only a few counts. The junction does not match germline at one end; this may be a read error. The V and J genes are TRBV12-3 or TRBV12-4 and TRBJ1-2; 11 positions match TRBD1. This CDR3 contains 15 residues. Written as DNA, the CDR3 is TGTGCCAGCAGTTTCCGGACAGGGGGCAACTCTGGCTACACCTTC. Its protein product is CASSFRTGGNSGYTF.

The chain uses TRBV11-2 and TRBJ2-7; 9 bases are shared with TRBD1. The CDR3 loop spans 14 amino acids. The J segment lost 4 bases and the V segment lost 5 bases, leaving 6 bases of the junction unmatched. Per germline, CDR1 SGHAT and CDR2 FQNNGV. CDR3 sequence: CASSMDRGGYEQYF. For the CDR3, the DNA is TGTGCCAGCAGCATGGACAGGGGCGGTTACGAGCAGTACTTC.

This clonotype was seen ten or more times. This sequence joins TRBV29-1 and TRBJ2-2; a possible D gene is TRBD1 (6 bases). This CDR3 has 14 residues. From germline, CDR1 is SQVTM and CDR2 ANQGSEA. Trimming pared 4 bases from V and 1 base from J, leaving 10 bases between. CDR3 protein: CSVARGGNTGELFF. In nucleotides, the CDR3 is TGCAGCGTTGCCAGGGGTGGGAACACCGGGGAGCTGTTTTTT.

This clonotype was seen a handful of times. V and J are TRBV5-6 and TRBJ1-4, with unresolved D. Germline lookup yields CDR1 SGHDT and CDR2 YYEEEE. This CDR3 spans 13 amino acids. Trimming stripped 6 bases from V and 5 bases from J, with 11 bases between. The CDR3 DNA sequence: TGTGCCAGCAAAAGATGGGAAAATGAAAAACTGTTTTTT. Its protein is CASKRWENEKLFF. Full variable domain (missing parts from reference TRBV5-6 and TRBJ1-4): DAGVTQSPTHLIKTRGQQVTLRCSPKSGHDTVSWYQQALGQGPQFIFQYYEEEERQRGNFPDRFSGHQFPNYSSELNVNALLLGDSALYLCASKRWENEKLFFGSGTQLSVL.

On this clonotype itself: A read error may be the cause here, since a much bigger clone is one base away. The V call is TRBV20-1, the J call TRBJ2-5; 13 nucleotides align to TRBD2. The CDR3 has 14 amino acids. The germline V gene has CDR1 DFQATT and CDR2 SNEGSKA (reference sequence). Losses at the gene ends were 5 bases for V and 2 bases for J; bases not matched to a gene: 2. In DNA form, the CDR3 reads TGCAGTGCTCGGACTAGCGGGGGACAAGAGACCCAGTACTTC. It is translated as CSARTSGGQETQYF.